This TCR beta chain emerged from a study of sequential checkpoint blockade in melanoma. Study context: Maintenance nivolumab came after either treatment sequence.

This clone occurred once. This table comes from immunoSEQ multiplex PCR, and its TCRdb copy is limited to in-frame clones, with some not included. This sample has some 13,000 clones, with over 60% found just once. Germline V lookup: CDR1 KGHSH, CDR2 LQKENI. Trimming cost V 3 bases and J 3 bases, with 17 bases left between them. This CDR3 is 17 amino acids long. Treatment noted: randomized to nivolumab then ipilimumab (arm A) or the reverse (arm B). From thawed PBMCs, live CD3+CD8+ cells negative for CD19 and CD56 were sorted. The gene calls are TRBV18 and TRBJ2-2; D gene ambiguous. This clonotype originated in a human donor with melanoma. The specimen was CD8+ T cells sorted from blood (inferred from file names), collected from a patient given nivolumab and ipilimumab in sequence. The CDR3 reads CASSPSYFSSDTGELFF. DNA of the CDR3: TGTGCCAGCTCACCTTCATATTTCTCGAGTGACACCGGGGAGCTGTTTTTT.